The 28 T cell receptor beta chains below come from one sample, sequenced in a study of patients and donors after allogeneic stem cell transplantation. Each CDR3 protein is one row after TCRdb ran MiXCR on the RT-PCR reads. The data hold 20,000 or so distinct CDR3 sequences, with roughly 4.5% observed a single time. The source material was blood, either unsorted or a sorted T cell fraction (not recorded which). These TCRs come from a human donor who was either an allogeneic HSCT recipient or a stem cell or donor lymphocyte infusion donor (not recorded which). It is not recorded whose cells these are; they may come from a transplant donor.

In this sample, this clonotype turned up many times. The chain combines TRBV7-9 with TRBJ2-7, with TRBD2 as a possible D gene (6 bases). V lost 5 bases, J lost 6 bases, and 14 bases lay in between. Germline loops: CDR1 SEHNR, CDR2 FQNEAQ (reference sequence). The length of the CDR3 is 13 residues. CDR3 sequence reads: CASSARGGLEQYF. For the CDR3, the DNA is TGTGCCAGCAGCGCGAGAGGAGGGCTCGAGCAGTACTTC.

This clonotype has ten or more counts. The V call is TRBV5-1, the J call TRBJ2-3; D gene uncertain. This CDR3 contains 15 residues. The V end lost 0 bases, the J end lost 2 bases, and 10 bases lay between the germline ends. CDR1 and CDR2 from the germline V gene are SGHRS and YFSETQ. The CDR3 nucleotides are TGCGCCAGCAGCTTGGCCCACGCGATCACAGATACGCAGTATTTT. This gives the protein CASSLAHAITDTQYF. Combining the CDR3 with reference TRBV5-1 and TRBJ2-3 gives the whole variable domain KAGVTQTPRYLIKTRGQQVTLSCSPISGHRSVSWYQQTPGQGLQFLFEYFSETQRNKGNFPGRFSGRQFSNSRSEMNVSTLELGDSALYLCASSLAHAITDTQYFGPGTRLTVL.

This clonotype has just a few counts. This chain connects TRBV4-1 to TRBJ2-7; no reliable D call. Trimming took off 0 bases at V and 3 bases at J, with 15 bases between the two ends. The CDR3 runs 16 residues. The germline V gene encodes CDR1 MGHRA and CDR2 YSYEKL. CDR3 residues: CASSQESVMAYYEQYF. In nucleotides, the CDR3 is TGCGCCAGCAGCCAAGAATCGGTAATGGCTTACTACGAGCAGTACTTC.

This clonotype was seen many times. CDR3 region: CASSPRGSPYEQYF. For the CDR3, the DNA is TGTGCCAGCAGCCCAAGGGGTTCCCCCTACGAGCAGTACTTC. The chain couples TRBV7-6 to TRBJ2-7; perhaps TRBD1 as D (5 bases). The CDR3 length is 14 residues. The ends were cut back, 5 bases at V and 2 bases at J, with 13 bases in the middle. Germline CDR1 SGHVS, CDR2 FNYEAQ.

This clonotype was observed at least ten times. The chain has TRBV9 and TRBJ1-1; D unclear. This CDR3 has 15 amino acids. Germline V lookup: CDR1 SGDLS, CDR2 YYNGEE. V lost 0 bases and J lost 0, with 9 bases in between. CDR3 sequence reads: CASSVGGSLNTEAFF. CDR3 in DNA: TGTGCCAGCAGCGTAGGAGGCAGTTTGAACACTGAAGCTTTCTTT.

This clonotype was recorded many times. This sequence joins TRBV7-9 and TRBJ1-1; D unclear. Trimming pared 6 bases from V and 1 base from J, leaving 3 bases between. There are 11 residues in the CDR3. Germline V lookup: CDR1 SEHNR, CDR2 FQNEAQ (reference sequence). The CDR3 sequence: CASRQNTEAFF. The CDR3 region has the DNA TGTGCCAGCAGACAGAACACTGAAGCTTTCTTT.

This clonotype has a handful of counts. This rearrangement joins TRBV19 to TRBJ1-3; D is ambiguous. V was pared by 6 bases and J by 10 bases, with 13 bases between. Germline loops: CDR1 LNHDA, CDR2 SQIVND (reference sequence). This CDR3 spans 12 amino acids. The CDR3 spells CASSLYRETIYF. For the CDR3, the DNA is TGTGCCAGTAGCCTTTATCGGGAAACCATATATTTT. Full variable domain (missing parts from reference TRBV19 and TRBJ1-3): DGGITQSPKYLFRKEGQNVTLSCEQNLNHDAMYWYRQDPGQGLRLIYYSQIVNDFQKGDIAEGYSVSREKKESFPLTVTSAQKNPTAFYLCASSLYRETIYFGEGSWLTVV.

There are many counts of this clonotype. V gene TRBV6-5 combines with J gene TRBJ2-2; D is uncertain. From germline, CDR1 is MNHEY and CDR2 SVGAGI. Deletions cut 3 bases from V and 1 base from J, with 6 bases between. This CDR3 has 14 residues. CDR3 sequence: CASSYSGNTGELFF. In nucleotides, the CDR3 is TGTGCCAGCAGTTATTCCGGGAACACCGGGGAGCTGTTTTTT.

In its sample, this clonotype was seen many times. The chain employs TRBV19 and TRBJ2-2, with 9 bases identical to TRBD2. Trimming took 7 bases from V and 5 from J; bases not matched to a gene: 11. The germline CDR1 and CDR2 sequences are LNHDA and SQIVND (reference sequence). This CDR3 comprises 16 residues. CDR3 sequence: CASTGWLAGRTGELFF. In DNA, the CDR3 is TGTGCCAGTACGGGCTGGCTAGCGGGAAGGACCGGGGAGCTGTTTTTT.

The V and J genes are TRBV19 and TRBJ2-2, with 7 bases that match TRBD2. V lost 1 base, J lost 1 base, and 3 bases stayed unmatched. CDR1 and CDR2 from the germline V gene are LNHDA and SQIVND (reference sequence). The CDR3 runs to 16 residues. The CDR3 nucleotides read TGTGCCAGTAGTATAGTGGTAGCGGGGAACACCGGGGAGCTGTTTTTT. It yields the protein CASSIVVAGNTGELFF.

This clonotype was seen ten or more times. CDR3 in amino acids: CASSPDSGRALTGELFF. CDR3 nucleotide sequence: TGTGCCAGCAGCCCCGATAGCGGGAGGGCCCTCACCGGGGAGCTGTTTTTT. The chain has TRBV7-3 and TRBJ2-2; TRBD2 matches at 11 bases. The CDR3 contains 17 residues. Germline assignment: CDR1 SGHTA and CDR2 FQGTGA. The ends lost 5 bases at V and 4 bases at J; junction bases unmatched: 9.

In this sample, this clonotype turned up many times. CDR3 sequence: CASSLGPSGEQFF. CDR3 bases: TGTGCCAGCAGCTTAGGACCGTCCGGTGAGCAGTTCTTC. The V and J genes are TRBV7-8 and TRBJ2-1, with D uncertain. Trimming cost V 1 base and J 9 bases, with 10 bases left between them. Germline assignment: CDR1 SGHVS and CDR2 FQNEAQ. This CDR3 spans 13 amino acids.

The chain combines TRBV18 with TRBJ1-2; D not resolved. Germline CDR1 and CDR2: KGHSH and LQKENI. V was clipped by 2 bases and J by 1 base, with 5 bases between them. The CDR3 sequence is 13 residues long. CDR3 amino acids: CASSPTLNYGYTF. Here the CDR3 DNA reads TGTGCCAGCTCACCAACGCTTAACTATGGCTACACCTTC.

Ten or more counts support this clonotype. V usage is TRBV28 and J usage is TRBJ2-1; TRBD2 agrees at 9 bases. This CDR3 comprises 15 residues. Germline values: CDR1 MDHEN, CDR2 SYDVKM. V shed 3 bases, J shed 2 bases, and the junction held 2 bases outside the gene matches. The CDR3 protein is CASSLAGGAYNEQFF. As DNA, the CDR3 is TGTGCCAGCAGTTTGGCGGGAGGGGCCTACAATGAGCAGTTCTTC.

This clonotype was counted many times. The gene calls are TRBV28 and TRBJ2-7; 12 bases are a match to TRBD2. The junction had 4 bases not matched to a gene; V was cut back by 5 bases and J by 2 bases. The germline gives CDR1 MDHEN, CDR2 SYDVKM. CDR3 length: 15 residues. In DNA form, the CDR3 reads TGTGCCAGCAGTAGGGGACTAGCGGGTACCTACGAGCAGTACTTC. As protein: CASSRGLAGTYEQYF.

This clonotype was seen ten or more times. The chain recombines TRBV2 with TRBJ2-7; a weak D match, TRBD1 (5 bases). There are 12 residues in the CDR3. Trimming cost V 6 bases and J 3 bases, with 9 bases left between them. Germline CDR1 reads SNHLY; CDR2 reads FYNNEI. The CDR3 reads CASSRANYEQYF. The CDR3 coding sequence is TGTGCCAGCAGCAGGGCGAACTACGAGCAGTACTTC.

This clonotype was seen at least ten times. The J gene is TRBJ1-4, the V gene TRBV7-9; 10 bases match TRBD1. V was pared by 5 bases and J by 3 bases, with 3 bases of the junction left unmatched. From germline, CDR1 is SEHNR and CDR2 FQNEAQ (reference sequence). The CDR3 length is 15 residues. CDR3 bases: TGTGCCAGCAGCCGGGACAGGGGCTCTAATGAAAAACTGTTTTTT. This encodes CASSRDRGSNEKLFF.

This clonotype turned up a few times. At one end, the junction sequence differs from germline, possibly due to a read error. The CDR3 sequence: CASSNSQGSFSPLHF. Written as DNA, the CDR3 is TGTGCCAGCAGTAACTCACAGGGTTCCTTCTCACCCCTCCACTTT. The chain links TRBV6-2 or TRBV6-3 to TRBJ1-6; D possibly corresponds to TRBD1 (6 bases). In germline, CDR1 is MNHEY, CDR2 SVGEGT. The CDR3 length is 15 residues.

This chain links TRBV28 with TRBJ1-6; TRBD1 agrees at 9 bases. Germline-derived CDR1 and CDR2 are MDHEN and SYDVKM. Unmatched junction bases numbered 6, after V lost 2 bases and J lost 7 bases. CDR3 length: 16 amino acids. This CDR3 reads CASSLAPGQGNSPLHF. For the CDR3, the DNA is TGTGCCAGCAGTTTAGCTCCCGGACAGGGGAATTCACCCCTCCACTTT.

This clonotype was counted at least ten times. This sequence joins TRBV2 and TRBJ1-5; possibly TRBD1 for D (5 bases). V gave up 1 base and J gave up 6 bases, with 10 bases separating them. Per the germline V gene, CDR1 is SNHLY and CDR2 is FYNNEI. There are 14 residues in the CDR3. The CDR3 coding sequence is TGTGCCAGCAGTGAAGGTCGGGGGAGTCAGCCCCAGCATTTT. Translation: CASSEGRGSQPQHF.

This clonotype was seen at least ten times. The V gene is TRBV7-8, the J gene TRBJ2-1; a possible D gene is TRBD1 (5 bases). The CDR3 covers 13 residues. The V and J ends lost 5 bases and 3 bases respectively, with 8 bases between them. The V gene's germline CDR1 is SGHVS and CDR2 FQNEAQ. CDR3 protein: CASSQDNYNEQFF. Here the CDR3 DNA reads TGTGCCAGCAGCCAGGACAACTACAATGAGCAGTTCTTC.

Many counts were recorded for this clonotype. DNA for the CDR3: TGTGCCAGCAGCATTGATAGCGGGAGGGGTAATGAGCAGTTCTTC. Translating it yields CASSIDSGRGNEQFF. The chain uses TRBV9 and TRBJ2-1; 11 bases fit TRBD2. The CDR3 runs 15 residues. The germline V gene encodes CDR1 SGDLS and CDR2 YYNGEE. J lost 7 bases, V lost 4 bases, and 7 bases had no gene match.

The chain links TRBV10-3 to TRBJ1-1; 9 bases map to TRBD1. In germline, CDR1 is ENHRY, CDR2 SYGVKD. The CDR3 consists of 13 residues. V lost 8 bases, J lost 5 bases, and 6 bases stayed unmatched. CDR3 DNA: TGTGCCATCCGGAGGGACAGGGAAACTGAAGCTTTCTTT. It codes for CAIRRDRETEAFF.

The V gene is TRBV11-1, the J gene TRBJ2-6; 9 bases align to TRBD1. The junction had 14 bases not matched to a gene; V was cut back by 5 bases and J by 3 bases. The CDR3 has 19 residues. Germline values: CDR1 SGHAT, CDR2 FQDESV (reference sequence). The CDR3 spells CASSRQTGTGYLGANVLTF. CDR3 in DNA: TGTGCCAGCAGCAGACAAACCGGGACAGGGTACCTTGGGGCCAACGTCCTGACTTTC. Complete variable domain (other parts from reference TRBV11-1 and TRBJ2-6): EAEVAQSPRYKITEKSQAVAFWCDPISGHATLYWYRQILGQGPELLVQFQDESVVDDSQLPKDRFSAERLKGVDSTLKIQPAELGDSAMYLCASSRQTGTGYLGANVLTFGAGSRLTVL.

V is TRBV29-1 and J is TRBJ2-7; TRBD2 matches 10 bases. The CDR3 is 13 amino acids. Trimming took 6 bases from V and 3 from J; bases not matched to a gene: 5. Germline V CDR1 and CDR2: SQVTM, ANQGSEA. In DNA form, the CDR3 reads TGCAGCGTCCAAGCGGGAGGGTTCTACGAGCAGTACTTC. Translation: CSVQAGGFYEQYF.

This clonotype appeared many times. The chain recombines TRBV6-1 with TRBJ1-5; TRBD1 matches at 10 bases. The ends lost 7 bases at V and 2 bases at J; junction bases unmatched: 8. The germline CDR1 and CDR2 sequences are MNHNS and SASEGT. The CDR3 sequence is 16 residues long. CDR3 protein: CASILATGGGNQPQHF. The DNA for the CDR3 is TGTGCCAGCATTTTAGCGACAGGGGGCGGCAATCAGCCCCAGCATTTT.

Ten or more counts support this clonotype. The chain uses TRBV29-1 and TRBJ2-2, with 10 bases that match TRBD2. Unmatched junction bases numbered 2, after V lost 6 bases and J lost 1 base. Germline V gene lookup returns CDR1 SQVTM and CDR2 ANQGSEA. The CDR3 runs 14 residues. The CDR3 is CSVLAGGNTGELFF. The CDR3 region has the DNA TGCAGCGTCTTAGCGGGAGGGAACACCGGGGAGCTGTTTTTT.

In DNA form, the CDR3 reads TGTGCCAGTAGCGTACAGGGGTACGACTATGGCTACACCTTC. This sequence encodes CASSVQGYDYGYTF. This chain uses TRBV19 with TRBJ1-2, with 7 positions matching TRBD1. Per germline, CDR1 LNHDA and CDR2 SQIVND (reference sequence). Trimming cost V 6 bases and J 3 bases; bases outside gene matches: 7. The CDR3 length is 14 residues.